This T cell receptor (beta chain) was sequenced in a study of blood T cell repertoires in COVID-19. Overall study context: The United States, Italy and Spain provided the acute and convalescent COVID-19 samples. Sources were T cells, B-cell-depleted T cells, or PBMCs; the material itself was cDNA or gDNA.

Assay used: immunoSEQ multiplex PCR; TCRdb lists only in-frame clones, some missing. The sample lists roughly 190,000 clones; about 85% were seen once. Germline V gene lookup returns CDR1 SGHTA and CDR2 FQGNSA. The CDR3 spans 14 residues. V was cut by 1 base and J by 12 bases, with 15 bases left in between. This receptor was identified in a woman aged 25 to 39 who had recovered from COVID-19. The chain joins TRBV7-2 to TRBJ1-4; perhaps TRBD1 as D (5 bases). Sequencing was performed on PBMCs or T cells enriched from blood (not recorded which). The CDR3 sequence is CASSLDGASNELFF. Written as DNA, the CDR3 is TGTGCCAGCAGCTTAGATGGGGCCAGCAACGAACTGTTTTTT.